This T cell receptor beta chain emerged from a study of shared T cell receptors in the human thymus. The germline CDR1 and CDR2 sequences are LNHDA and SQIVND (reference sequence). CDR3 length equals 16 residues. The V segment lost 10 bases and the J segment 0 bases; nucleotides outside the gene matches: 14. Sequencing was performed with immunoSEQ multiplex PCR; in TCRdb, only in-frame clones are kept and a portion is missing. The table includes approximately 490,000 clones, 75% to 85% detected once. This same sample was also part of a study on human thymus T cells. That report notes: The source of the thymus tissue was resections taken during corrective heart surgery.

The chain is built from TRBV19 and TRBJ1-2; TRBD1 matches at 7 bases. Material for sequencing was thymocytes. This TCR derives from a boy in the first two years of life with a congenital heart defect. CDR3 loop: CATWGWDSSANYGYTF. The CDR3 DNA follows: TGTGCCACGTGGGGATGGGACAGCTCAGCTAACTATGGCTACACCTTC.